This TCR beta chain was sequenced in a study of cytomegalovirus exposure and HLA in healthy donors. The overall study: A data release that came early held some 79 million unique TCRs from HLA-typed donors.

60 Vbeta and 13 Jbeta primers were used in PCR. Sequencing was performed with immunoSEQ multiplex PCR; in TCRdb, only in-frame clones are kept and a portion is missing. Of about 130,000 clones listed, roughly 84% are singletons. Trimming left V 3 bases short and J 2 bases short, with 11 bases between. Germline assignment: CDR1 SGHRS and CDR2 YFSETQ. The CDR3 is made up of 14 amino acids. This sequence originates from a girl aged 2-10 years in good health and CMV-seronegative. This chain uses TRBV5-1 with TRBJ2-5; possibly TRBD1 for D (6 bases). Sequencing was carried out using PBMCs. The CDR3 reads CASSSGHTQETQYF. DNA of the CDR3: TGCGCCAGCAGCTCGGGACATACACAAGAGACCCAGTACTTC.